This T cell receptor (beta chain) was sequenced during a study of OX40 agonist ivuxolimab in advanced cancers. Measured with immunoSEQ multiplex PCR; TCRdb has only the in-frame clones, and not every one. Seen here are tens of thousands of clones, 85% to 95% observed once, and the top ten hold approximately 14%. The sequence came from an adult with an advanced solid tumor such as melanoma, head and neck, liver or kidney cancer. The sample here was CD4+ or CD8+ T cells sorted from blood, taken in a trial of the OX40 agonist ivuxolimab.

CDR3 sequence reads: CASSSSSGSSYEQYF. The CDR3, as DNA: TGTGCCAGCAGTTCCTCTAGCGGTTCCTCCTACGAGCAGTACTTC. The chain is built from TRBV6-5 and TRBJ2-7; 7 bases map to TRBD2. CDR1 is MNHEY and CDR2 is SVGAGI in the germline V gene. V lost 4 bases to trimming and J lost 0 bases; unmatched junction nucleotides: 6. The CDR3 is 15 residues long.